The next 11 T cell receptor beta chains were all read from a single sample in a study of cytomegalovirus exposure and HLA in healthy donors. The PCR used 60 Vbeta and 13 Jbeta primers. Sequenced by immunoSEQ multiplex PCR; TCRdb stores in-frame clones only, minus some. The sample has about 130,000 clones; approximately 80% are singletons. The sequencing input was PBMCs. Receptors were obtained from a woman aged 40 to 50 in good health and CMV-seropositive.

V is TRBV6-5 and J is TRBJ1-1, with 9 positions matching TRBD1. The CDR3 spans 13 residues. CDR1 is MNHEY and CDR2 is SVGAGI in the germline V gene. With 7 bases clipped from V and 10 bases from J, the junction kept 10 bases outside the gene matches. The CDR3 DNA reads TGTGCCAGCACCCCGGACAGGGGTCAGGGAGCTTTCTTT. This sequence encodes CASTPDRGQGAFF.

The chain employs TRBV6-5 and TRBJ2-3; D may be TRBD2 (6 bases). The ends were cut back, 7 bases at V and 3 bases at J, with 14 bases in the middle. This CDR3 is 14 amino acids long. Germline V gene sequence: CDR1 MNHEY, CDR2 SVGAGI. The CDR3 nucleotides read TGTGCCAGCATCCCCGGAGGGCGGACAGATACGCAGTATTTT. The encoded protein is CASIPGGRTDTQYF.

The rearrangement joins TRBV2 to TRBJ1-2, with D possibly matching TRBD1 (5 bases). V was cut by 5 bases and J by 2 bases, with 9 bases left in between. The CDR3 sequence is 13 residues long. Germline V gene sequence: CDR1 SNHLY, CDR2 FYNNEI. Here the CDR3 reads CASSQDTNYGYTF. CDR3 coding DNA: TGTGCCAGCAGTCAGGACACCAACTATGGCTACACCTTC.

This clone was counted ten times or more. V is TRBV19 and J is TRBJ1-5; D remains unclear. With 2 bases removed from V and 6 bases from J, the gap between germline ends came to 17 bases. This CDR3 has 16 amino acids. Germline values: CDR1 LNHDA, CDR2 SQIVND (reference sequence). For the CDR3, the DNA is TGTGCCAGTAGTATACGGACGGCGGGGTACGGTCAGCCCCAGCATTTT. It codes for CASSIRTAGYGQPQHF.

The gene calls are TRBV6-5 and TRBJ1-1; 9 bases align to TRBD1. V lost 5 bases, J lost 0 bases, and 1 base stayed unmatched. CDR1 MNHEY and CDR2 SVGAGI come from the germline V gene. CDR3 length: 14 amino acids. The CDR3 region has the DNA TGTGCCAGCAGTACAGGGGGCCTGAACACTGAAGCTTTCTTT. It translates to CASSTGGLNTEAFF.

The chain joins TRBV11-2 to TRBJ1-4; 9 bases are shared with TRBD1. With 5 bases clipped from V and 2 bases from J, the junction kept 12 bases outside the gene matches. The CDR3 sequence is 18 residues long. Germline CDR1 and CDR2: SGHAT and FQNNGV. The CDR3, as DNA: TGTGCCAGCAGCCCTTGGGGAACAGGGGGCGCCACTAATGAAAAACTGTTTTTT. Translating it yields CASSPWGTGGATNEKLFF.

The CDR3 loop is CASSGLSGGSYNEQFF. The CDR3, as DNA: TGTGCCAGCAGCGGATTAAGCGGGGGTTCCTACAATGAGCAGTTCTTC. V is TRBV11-1 and J is TRBJ2-1, with 8 bases matching TRBD2. Germline V gene lookup returns CDR1 SGHAT and CDR2 FQDESV (reference sequence). CDR3 size: 16 residues. The ends lost 5 bases at V and 1 base at J; junction bases unmatched: 7. Based on the CDR3 plus reference TRBV11-1 and TRBJ2-1, the full variable domain is EAEVAQSPRYKITEKSQAVAFWCDPISGHATLYWYRQILGQGPELLVQFQDESVVDDSQLPKDRFSAERLKGVDSTLKIQPAELGDSAMYLCASSGLSGGSYNEQFFGPGTRLTVL.

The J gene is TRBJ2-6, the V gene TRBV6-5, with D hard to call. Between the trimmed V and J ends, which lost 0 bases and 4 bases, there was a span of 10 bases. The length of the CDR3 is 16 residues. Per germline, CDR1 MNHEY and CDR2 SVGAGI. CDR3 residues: CASSYSWSRGANVLTF. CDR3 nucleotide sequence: TGTGCCAGCAGTTACTCCTGGTCGCGGGGGGCCAACGTCCTGACTTTC.

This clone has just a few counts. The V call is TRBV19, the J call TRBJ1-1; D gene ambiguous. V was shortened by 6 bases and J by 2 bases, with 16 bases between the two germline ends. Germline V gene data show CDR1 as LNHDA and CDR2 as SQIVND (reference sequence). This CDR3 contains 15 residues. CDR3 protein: CASSPSLGFNTEAFF. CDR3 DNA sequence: TGTGCCAGTAGCCCTAGCTTAGGGTTCAACACTGAAGCTTTCTTT.

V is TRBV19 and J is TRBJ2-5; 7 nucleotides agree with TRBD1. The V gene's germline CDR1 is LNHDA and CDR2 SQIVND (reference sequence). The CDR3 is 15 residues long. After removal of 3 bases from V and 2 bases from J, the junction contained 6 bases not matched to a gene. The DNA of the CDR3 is TGTGCCAGTAGTATTAACCCGGGACAGCAAGAGACCCAGTACTTC. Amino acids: CASSINPGQQETQYF.

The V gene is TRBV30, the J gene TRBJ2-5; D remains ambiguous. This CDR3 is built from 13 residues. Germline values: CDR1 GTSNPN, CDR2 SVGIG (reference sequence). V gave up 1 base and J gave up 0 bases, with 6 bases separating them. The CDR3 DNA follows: TGTGCCTGGAGTGGAGACAACCAAGAGACCCAGTACTTC. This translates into CAWSGDNQETQYF.